These T cell receptor beta chains were read from a single sample in a study of CD8+ T cells in alopecia areata. Libraries were prepared by immunoSEQ multiplex PCR; TCRdb keeps only in-frame clonotypes and omits some of them. The table shows approximately 200,000 clones, with less than 45% occurring only once. The source material was CD4+ T cells sorted from blood, sampled around week 36, from a patient treated with tofacitinib. The receptors come from a human donor with alopecia areata. CDR3s include the opening cysteine and the closing phenylalanine or tryptophan. Fields, in order: V gene, D gene, CDR3 length, J gene, clone size, CDR3 DNA, CDR3 protein. D genes are given only for firm matches. A clone size is listed for some rows: how often the clone was seen (once, few, many), or a class if it is expanded.

>TRBV30|TRBD2|15|TRBJ2-7|few
TGTGCCTGGAGGCCCCCGGCGGGAGGGCCAGCCGAGCAGTACTTC
CAWRPPAGGPAEQYF
>TRBV11-2|NA|13|TRBJ2-5|few
TGTGCCAGCAGCTTAGGGCGGCAAGAGACCCAGTACTTC
CASSLGRQETQYF
>TRBV11-2|NA|13|TRBJ1-1|NA
TGTGCCAGCAGTTGGGAAAGGAACACTGAAGCTTTCTTT
CASSWERNTEAFF
>TRBV5-1|NA|14|TRBJ2-4|NA
TGCGCCAGCAGCTTGGTGGGCAGGGGAGACATTCAGTACTTC
CASSLVGRGDIQYF
>TRBV4-2|TRBD1|13|TRBJ1-5|few
TGTGCCAGCAGCCCCTACAGGGGCCAGCCCCAGCATTTT
CASSPYRGQPQHF
>TRBV6-5|TRBD2|15|TRBJ2-3|NA
TGTGCCAGCACCGGACTAGCGGGACCCACAGATACGCAGTATTTT
CASTGLAGPTDTQYF
>TRBV6-4|TRBD1|15|TRBJ2-7|NA
TGTGCCAGCAGTGACCCTGACAGGGTCACCTACGAGCAGTACTTC
CASSDPDRVTYEQYF
>TRBV30|NA|12|TRBJ2-2|once
TGTGCCTGGAGTGCCAACACCGGGGAGCTGTTTTTT
CAWSANTGELFF
>TRBV2|NA|15|TRBJ2-3|NA
TGTGCCAGCAGTCCAACTAATCCGACAGCCTCAACGCAGTATTTT
CASSPTNPTASTQYF
>TRBV7-9|NA|13|TRBJ2-5|many
TGTGCCAGCAGCACTGATGGCAGAGGGACCCAGTACTTC
CASSTDGRGTQYF
>TRBV5-1|NA|13|TRBJ1-1|few
TGCGCCAGCAGCTTTACAGCGAACACTGAAGCTTTCTTT
CASSFTANTEAFF
>TRBV5-1|NA|12|TRBJ2-7|NA
TGCGCCAGCAGGACCGTGCAGGGGCGGCGGTACTTC
CASRTVQGRRYF
>TRBV4-2|NA|20|TRBJ2-6|NA
TGTGCCAGCAGCCAAGACCCCTCATCCGGAGTGGCGGCGGGGGCCAACGTCCTGACTTTC
CASSQDPSSGVAAGANVLTF
>TRBV20-1|NA|11|TRBJ1-5|few
TGCAGTGCTAGAGACAGGGGCCGTCAGCATTTT
CSARDRGRQHF
>TRBV6-6|NA|14|TRBJ2-7|few
TGTGCCAGCAGTTACTCGAGGAATCGGGACGAGCAGTACTTC
CASSYSRNRDEQYF
>TRBV7-2|NA|12|TRBJ2-5|NA
TGTGCCAGCAGCTTAAACAGAGAGACCCAGTACTTC
CASSLNRETQYF
>TRBV5-1|TRBD2|16|TRBJ2-1|NA
TGCGCCAGCATCGGACTAGCGGGAGACCCCTACAATGAGCAGTTCTTC
CASIGLAGDPYNEQFF
>TRBV2|NA|13|TRBJ1-1|NA
TGTGCCAGCAGTGAACAGGGACGGGGTGAAGCTTTCTTT
CASSEQGRGEAFF
>TRBV11-2|NA|16|TRBJ2-2|few
TGTGCCAGCAGCTTTGCTAGCATGACGAACACCGGGGAGCTGTTTTTT
CASSFASMTNTGELFF
>TRBV30|NA|12|TRBJ2-7|NA
TGTGCCTGGGGGTCTCGGGGCTACGAGCAGTACTTC
CAWGSRGYEQYF
>TRBV9|NA|12|TRBJ2-3|NA
TGTGCCAGCGGCCAGGGGACAGATACGCAGTATTTT
CASGQGTDTQYF
>TRBV6-6|NA|14|TRBJ2-3|few
TGTGCCAGCCGGAGGGGGCGACCAACAGATACGCAGTATTTT
CASRRGRPTDTQYF
>TRBV28|NA|12|TRBJ1-1|few
TGTGCCAGCAGTTTCATGAACACTGAAGCTTTCTTT
CASSFMNTEAFF
>TRBV7-2|TRBD1|14|TRBJ1-1|NA
TGTGCCAGCAGTCAGCGACAGGGAAACACTGAAGCTTTCTTT
CASSQRQGNTEAFF
>TRBV4-3|NA|15|TRBJ2-4|NA
TGCGCCAGCAGCCAAGCATGGGCTGACAAAAACATTCAGTACTTC
CASSQAWADKNIQYF
>TRBV7-2|TRBD2|13|TRBJ2-1|NA
TGTGCCAGCAGCAGAGGACTAGCGGGAGCGTTCTTCTTC
CASSRGLAGAFFF
>TRBV5-6|NA|15|TRBJ2-6|NA
TGTGCCAGCAGCTGGGGGGTGTCCGGGGCCAACGTCCTGACTTTC
CASSWGVSGANVLTF
>TRBV4-2|NA|15|TRBJ2-2|NA
TGTGCCAGCAGCCAAGCGGTCCGGACCTCCGGGGAGCTGTTTTTT
CASSQAVRTSGELFF
>TRBV7-2|TRBD2|15|TRBJ2-1|few
TGTGCCAGCAGCTTCGAACTAGCGCCCTACAATGAGCAGTTCTTC
CASSFELAPYNEQFF
>TRBV30|TRBD1|13|TRBJ1-5|NA
TGTGCCTGGAGACAGGGGAAAGAGGGACCCCAGCATTTT
CAWRQGKEGPQHF